This record concerns one TCR beta chain sequence. The sample originates from a study of shared clonotypes between healthy human individuals. The overall study: CD4 naive and CD4 memory each took three plates per donor, while CD8 naive took two and CD8 memory one.

The method was immunoSEQ multiplex PCR; TCRdb's version includes in-frame clones alone and lacks a portion of them. The sample yields 1,500,000 or so clones, around 95% seen once. Germline assignment: CDR1 LGHNA and CDR2 YSLEER. The CDR3 contains 14 residues. V was trimmed by 0 bases and J by 2 bases, leaving 5 bases between them. The TCR was taken from a man aged 25 to 45 in good health. The chain couples TRBV4-3 to TRBJ1-5; D is unresolved. The sequenced material came from naive CD4+ T cells sorted from blood. As to subset: CD45RA+ positively selected. For the CDR3, the DNA is TGCGCCAGCAGCCAAGAGGGAGGCAATCAGCCCCAGCATTTT. Protein: CASSQEGGNQPQHF.